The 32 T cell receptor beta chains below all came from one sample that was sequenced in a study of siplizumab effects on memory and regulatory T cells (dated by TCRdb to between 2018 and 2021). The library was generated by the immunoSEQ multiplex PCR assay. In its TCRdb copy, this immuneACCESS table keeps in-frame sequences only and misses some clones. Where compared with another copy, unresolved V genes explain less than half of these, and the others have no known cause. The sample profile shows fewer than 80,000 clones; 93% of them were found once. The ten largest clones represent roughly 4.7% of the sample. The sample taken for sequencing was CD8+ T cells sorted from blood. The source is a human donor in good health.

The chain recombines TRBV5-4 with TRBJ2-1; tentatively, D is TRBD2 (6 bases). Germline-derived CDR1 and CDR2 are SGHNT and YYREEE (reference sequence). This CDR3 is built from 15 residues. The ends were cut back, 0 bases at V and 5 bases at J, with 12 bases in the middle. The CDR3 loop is CASSLVSGGDNEQFF. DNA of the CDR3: TGTGCCAGCAGCTTGGTTAGCGGTGGGGACAATGAGCAGTTCTTC.

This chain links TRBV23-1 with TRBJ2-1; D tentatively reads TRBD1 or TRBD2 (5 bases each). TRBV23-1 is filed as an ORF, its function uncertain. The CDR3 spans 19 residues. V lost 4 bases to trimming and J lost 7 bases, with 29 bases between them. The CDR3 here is CASSPHEGRTPEMWNEQFF. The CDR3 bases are TGCGCCAGCAGTCCCCACGAGGGGCGAACCCCGGAGATGTGGAATGAGCAGTTCTTC.

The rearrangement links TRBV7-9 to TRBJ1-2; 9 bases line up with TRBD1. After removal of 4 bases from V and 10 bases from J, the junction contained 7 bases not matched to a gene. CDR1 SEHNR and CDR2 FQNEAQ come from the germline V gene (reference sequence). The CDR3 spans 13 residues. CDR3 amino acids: CASSSGDREDYTF. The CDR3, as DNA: TGTGCCAGCAGCTCTGGGGACAGGGAAGACTACACCTTC.

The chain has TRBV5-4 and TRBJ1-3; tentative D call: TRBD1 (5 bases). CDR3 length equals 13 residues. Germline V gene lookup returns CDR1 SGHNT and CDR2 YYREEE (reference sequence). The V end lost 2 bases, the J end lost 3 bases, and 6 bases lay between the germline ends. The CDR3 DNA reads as TGTGCCAGCAGCTTCCAGGGTGGAAACACCATATATTTT. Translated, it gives CASSFQGGNTIYF.

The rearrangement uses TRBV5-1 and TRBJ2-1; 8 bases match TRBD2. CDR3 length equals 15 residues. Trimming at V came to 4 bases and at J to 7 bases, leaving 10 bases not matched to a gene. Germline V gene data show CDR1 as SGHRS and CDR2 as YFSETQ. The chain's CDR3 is CASSQPLAGGNEQFF. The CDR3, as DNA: TGCGCCAGCAGCCAACCCCTAGCGGGTGGAAATGAGCAGTTCTTC.

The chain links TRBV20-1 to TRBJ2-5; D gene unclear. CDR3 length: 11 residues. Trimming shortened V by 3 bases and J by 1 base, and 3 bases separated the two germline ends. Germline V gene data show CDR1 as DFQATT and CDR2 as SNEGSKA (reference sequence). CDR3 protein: CSASPQETQYF. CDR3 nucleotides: TGCAGTGCTAGCCCCCAAGAGACCCAGTACTTC.

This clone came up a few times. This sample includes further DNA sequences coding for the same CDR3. In DNA, the CDR3 is TGTGCCAGCAGTGAGTTGGCAGGGGGCCCACAAGAGACCCAGTACTTC. Translated, it gives CASSELAGGPQETQYF. The chain has TRBV6-1 and TRBJ2-5; 8 positions match TRBD1. V gave up 3 bases and J gave up 2 bases; unmatched junction bases: 8. CDR1 is MNHNS, CDR2 SASEGT, per germline. The CDR3 length is 16 residues.

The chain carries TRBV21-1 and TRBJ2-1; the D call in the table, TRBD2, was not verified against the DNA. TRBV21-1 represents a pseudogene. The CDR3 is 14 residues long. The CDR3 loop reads CASSEEADYNEQFF. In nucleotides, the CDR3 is TGTGCCAGCAGCGAGGAAGCGGACTACAATGAGCAGTTCTTC.

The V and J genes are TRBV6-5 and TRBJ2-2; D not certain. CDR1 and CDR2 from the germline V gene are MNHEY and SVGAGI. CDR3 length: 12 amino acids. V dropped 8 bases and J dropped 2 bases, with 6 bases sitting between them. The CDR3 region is CASWGNTGELFF. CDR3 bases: TGTGCCAGCTGGGGAAACACCGGGGAGCTGTTTTTT.

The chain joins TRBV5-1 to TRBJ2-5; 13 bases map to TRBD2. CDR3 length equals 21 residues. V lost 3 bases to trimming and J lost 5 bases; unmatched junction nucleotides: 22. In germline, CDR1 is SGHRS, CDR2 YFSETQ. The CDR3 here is CASSSLPGLLAGGLGLETQYF. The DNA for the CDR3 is TGCGCCAGCAGCTCGTTACCGGGACTACTAGCGGGGGGGCTAGGTTTGGAGACCCAGTACTTC.

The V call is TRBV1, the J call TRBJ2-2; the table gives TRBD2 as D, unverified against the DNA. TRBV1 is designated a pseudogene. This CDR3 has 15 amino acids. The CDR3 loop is CTSSYRLGGDGELFF. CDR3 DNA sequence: TGCACCAGCAGCTACCGACTCGGCGGGGACGGGGAGCTGTTTTTT.

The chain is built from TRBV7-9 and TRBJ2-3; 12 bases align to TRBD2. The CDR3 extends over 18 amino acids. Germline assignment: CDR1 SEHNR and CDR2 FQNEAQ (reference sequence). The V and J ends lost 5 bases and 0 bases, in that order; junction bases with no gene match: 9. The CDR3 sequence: CASSDTGTSGPSTDTQYF. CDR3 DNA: TGTGCCAGCAGCGACACCGGGACTAGCGGGCCAAGCACAGATACGCAGTATTTT.

The CDR3 here is CASMEGELFF. DNA of the CDR3: TGTGCCAGTATGGAGGGGGAGCTGTTTTTT. The V gene is TRBV19, the J gene TRBJ2-2; D gene unclear. Germline CDR1 LNHDA, CDR2 SQIVND (reference sequence). CDR3 length: 10 amino acids. V lost 7 bases, J lost 8 bases, and 5 bases lay in between.

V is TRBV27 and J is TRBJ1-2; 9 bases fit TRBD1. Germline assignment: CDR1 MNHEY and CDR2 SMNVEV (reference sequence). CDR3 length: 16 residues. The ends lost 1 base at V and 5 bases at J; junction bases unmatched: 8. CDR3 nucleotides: TGTGCCAGCAGTTTATTGGGGACAGGGCCCCTTTATGGCTACACCTTC. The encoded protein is CASSLLGTGPLYGYTF.

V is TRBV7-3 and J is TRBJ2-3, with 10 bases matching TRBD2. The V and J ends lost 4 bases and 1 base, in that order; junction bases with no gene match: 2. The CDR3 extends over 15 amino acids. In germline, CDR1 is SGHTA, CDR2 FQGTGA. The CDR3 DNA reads TGTGCCAGCAGCTCTCTAGCGGGGGGCACAGATACGCAGTATTTT. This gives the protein CASSSLAGGTDTQYF. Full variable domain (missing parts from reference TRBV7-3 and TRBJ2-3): GAGVSQTPSNKVTEKGKYVELRCDPISGHTALYWYRQSLGQGPEFLIYFQGTGAADDSGLPNDRFFAVRPEGSVSTLKIQRTERGDSAVYLCASSSLAGGTDTQYFGPGTRLTVL.

CDR3 sequence (DNA): TGTGCCAGCACTCTTTTGACAGGGGAAGTCGGAGAGACCCAGTACTTC. It codes for CASTLLTGEVGETQYF. The J gene is TRBJ2-5, the V gene TRBV11-1, with 8 bases lining up with TRBD1. The CDR3 covers 16 residues. The V and J ends lost 7 bases and 4 bases, in that order; junction bases with no gene match: 14. CDR1 SGHAT and CDR2 FQDESV come from the germline V gene (reference sequence).

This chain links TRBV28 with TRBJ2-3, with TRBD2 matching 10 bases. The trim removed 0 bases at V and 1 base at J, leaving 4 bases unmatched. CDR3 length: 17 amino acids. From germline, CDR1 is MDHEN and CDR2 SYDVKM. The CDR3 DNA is TGTGCCAGCAGTTTATGGACTAGCGGGCTGGGCACAGATACGCAGTATTTT. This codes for CASSLWTSGLGTDTQYF.

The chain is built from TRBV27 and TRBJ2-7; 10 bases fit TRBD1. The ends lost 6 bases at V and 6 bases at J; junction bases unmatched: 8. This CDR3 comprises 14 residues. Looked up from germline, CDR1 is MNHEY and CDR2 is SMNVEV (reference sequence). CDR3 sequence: CASSYGTGDSEQYF. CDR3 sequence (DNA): TGTGCCAGCAGCTACGGGACAGGGGACTCCGAGCAGTACTTC.

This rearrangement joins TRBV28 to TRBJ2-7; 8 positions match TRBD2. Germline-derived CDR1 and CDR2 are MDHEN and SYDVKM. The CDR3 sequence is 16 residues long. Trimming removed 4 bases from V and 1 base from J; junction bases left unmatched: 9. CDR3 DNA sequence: TGTGCCAGCAGTTCCCGACTAGCGCCCGATTCCTACGAGCAGTACTTC. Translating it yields CASSSRLAPDSYEQYF.

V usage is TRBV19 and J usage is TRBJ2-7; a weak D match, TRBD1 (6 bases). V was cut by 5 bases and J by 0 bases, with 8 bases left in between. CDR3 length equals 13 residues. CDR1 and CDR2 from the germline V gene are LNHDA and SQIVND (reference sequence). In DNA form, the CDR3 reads TGTGCCAGTAGTCAGGGGAGCTCCTACGAGCAGTACTTC. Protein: CASSQGSSYEQYF.

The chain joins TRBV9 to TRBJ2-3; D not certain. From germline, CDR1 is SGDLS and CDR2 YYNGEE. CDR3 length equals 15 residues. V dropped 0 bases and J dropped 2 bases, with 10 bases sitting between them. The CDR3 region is CASSVVGSSTDTQYF. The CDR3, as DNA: TGTGCCAGCAGCGTAGTCGGTAGCTCCACAGATACGCAGTATTTT.

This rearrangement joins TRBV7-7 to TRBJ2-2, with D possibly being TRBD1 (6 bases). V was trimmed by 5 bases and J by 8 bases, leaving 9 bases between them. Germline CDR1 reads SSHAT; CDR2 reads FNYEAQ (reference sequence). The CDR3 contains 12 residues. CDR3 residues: CASSQGGGELFF. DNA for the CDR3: TGTGCCAGCAGCCAAGGGGGAGGGGAGCTGTTTTTT.

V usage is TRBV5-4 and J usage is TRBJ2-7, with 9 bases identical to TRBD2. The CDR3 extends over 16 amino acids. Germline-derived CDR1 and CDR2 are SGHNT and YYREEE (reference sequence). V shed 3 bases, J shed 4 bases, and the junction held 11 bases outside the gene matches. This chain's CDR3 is CASSWGRGGGAYEQYF. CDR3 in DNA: TGTGCCAGCAGCTGGGGGCGGGGCGGGGGGGCATACGAGCAGTACTTC.

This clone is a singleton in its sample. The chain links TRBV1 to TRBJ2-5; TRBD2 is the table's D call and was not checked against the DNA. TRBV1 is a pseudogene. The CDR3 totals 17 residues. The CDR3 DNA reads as TGCACCAGCAGCCAAGATCCTAGCGGGGGCCTGGGGGAGACCCAGTACTTC. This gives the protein CTSSQDPSGGLGETQYF.

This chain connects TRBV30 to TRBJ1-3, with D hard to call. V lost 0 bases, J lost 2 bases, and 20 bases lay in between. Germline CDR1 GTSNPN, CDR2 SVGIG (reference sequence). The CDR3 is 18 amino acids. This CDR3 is CAWSVPRGDRVPGNTIYF. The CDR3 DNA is TGTGCCTGGAGTGTACCCCGTGGGGATCGGGTCCCTGGAAACACCATATATTTT.

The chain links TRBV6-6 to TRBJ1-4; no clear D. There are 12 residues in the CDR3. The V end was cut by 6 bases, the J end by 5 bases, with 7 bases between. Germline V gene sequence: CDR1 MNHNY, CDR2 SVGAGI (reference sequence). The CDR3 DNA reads TGTGCCAGCAGAGGCCTCAATGAAAAACTGTTTTTT. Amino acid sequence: CASRGLNEKLFF.

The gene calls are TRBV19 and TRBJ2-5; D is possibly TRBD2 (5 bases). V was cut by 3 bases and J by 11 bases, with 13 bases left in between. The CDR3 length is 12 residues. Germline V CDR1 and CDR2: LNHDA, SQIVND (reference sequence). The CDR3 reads CASSITLGEQYF. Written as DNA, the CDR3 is TGTGCCAGTAGTATTACTCTCGGGGAGCAGTACTTC.

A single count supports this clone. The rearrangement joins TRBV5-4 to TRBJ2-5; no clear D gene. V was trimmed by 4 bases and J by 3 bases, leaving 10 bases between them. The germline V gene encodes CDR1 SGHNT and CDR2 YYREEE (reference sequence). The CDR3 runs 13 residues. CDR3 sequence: CASSPNGEETQYF. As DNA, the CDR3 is TGTGCCAGCAGCCCCAATGGGGAAGAGACCCAGTACTTC.

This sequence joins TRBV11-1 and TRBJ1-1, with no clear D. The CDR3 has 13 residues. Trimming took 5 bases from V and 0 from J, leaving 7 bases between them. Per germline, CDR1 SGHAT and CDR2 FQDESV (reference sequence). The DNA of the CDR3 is TGTGCCAGCAGCATTTCCATGAACACTGAAGCTTTCTTT. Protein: CASSISMNTEAFF.

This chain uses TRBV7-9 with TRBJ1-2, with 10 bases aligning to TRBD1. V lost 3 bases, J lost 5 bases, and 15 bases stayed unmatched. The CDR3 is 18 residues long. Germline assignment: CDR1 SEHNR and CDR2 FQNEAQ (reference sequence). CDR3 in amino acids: CASSFLRDRGSSGYGYTF. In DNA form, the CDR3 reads TGTGCCAGCAGCTTTCTCCGGGACAGGGGAAGCTCAGGATATGGCTACACCTTC.

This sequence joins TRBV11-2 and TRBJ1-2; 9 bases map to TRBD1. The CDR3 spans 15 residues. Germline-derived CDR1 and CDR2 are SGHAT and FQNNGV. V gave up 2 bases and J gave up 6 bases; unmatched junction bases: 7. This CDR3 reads CASSLTWGQGDGYTF. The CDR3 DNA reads TGTGCCAGCAGCTTAACGTGGGGACAGGGAGATGGCTACACCTTC. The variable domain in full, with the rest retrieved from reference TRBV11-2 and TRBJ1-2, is EAGVAQSPRYKIIEKRQSVAFWCNPISGHATLYWYQQILGQGPKLLIQFQNNGVVDDSQLPKDRFSAERLKGVDSTLKIQPAKLEDSAVYLCASSLTWGQGDGYTFGSGTRLTVV.

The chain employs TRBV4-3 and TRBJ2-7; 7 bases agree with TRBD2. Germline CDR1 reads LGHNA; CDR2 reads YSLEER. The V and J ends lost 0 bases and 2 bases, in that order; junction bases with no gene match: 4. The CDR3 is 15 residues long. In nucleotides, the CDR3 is TGCGCCAGCAGCCAAGATTCGGGAGGTGCCTACGAGCAGTACTTC. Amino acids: CASSQDSGGAYEQYF.